The 20 T cell receptor beta chains below all came from one sample that was sequenced in a study of T cells after yellow fever vaccination. A single record per CDR3 protein comes from TCRdb applying MiXCR to the 5' RACE reads. The table lists fewer than 650,000 distinct CDR3 sequences, around a fifth of them singletons. The sequences come from PBMCs, collected roughly 20 days after the first yellow fever vaccination. The receptors were gathered from a man aged 18-30 years who received the YFV17D yellow fever vaccine.

This clonotype was seen at least ten times. The CDR3, as DNA: TGTGCCAGCGGCGGACAGGGGGCCTACGAGCAGTACTTC. Its translation is CASGGQGAYEQYF. This chain links TRBV6-2 or TRBV6-3 with TRBJ2-7; 10 bases fit TRBD1. This CDR3 has 13 amino acids. The germline gives CDR1 MNHEY, CDR2 SVGEGT. With 8 bases clipped from V and 2 bases from J, the junction kept 3 bases outside the gene matches.

This chain connects TRBV19 to TRBJ2-3; 9 positions agree with TRBD1. Germline CDR1 and CDR2: LNHDA and SQIVND (reference sequence). The CDR3 totals 14 residues. The ends lost 3 bases at V and 10 bases at J; junction bases unmatched: 8. The CDR3 region has the DNA TGTGCCAGTAGTATCAGATCGACAGGGGGAGCGCAGTATTTT. Residues: CASSIRSTGGAQYF.

The chain uses TRBV5-6 and TRBJ2-1; D uncertain. CDR3 size: 12 residues. V lost 2 bases to trimming and J lost 6 bases, with 6 bases between them. The germline CDR1 and CDR2 sequences are SGHDT and YYEEEE. CDR3 region: CASSLISNEQFF. The CDR3 coding sequence is TGTGCCAGCAGCTTAATTTCCAATGAGCAGTTCTTC.

This clonotype was counted between two and nine times. This chain joins TRBV6-1 and TRBJ2-7, with TRBD1 matching 9 bases. CDR1 MNHNS and CDR2 SASEGT come from the germline V gene. CDR3 size: 15 residues. Trimming removed 1 base from V and 4 bases from J; junction bases left unmatched: 5. For the CDR3, the DNA is TGTGCCAGCAGTGAAGGGGAACAGGGGGCATACGAGCAGTACTTC. It is translated as CASSEGEQGAYEQYF.

The chain has TRBV29-1 and TRBJ2-5; possibly TRBD1 or TRBD2 for D (5 bases each). V was clipped by 8 bases and J by 7 bases, with 14 bases between them. The CDR3 is made up of 11 amino acids. CDR1 is SQVTM and CDR2 is ANQGSEA in the germline V gene. The CDR3 DNA reads TGCAGCATAAGGGACCGTGGGACCCAGTACTTC. Translated, it gives CSIRDRGTQYF. Full variable domain (missing parts from reference TRBV29-1 and TRBJ2-5): SAVISQKPSRDICQRGTSLTIQCQVDSQVTMMFWYRQQPGQSLTLIATANQGSEATYESGFVIDKFPISRPNLTFSTLTVSNMSPEDSSIYLCSIRDRGTQYFGPGTRLLVL.

This clonotype was seen a handful of times. The chain links TRBV27 to TRBJ1-6, with 7 bases that match TRBD1. V dropped 4 bases and J dropped 5; count of bases not matched to a gene: 2. The length of the CDR3 is 14 residues. CDR1 and CDR2 (germline): MNHEY, SMNVEV (reference sequence). The CDR3 loop is CASSWDSNNSPLHF. CDR3 coding DNA: TGTGCCAGCAGTTGGGACAGCAATAATTCACCCCTCCACTTT.

The chain carries TRBV5-1 and TRBJ2-7, with D possibly being TRBD1 (7 bases). Trimming removed 4 bases at V and 4 bases at J, with 18 bases between. The germline V gene has CDR1 SGHRS and CDR2 YFSETQ. This CDR3 comprises 15 residues. The CDR3 nucleotides read TGCGCCAGCAGCGCGGGACAGCCGTACCTATACGAGCAGTACTTC. Protein: CASSAGQPYLYEQYF.

This clonotype has a count of ten or more. The chain uses TRBV5-1 and TRBJ2-3; D is possibly TRBD1 (5 bases). V was trimmed by 1 base and J by 4 bases, leaving 10 bases between them. The CDR3 has 14 amino acids. Germline lookup yields CDR1 SGHRS and CDR2 YFSETQ. The CDR3 is CASSLFTGPDTQYF. The CDR3 DNA is TGCGCCAGCAGCTTGTTCACAGGCCCAGATACGCAGTATTTT.

This chain links TRBV5-4 with TRBJ2-7; D uncertain. V lost 3 bases, J lost 3 bases, and 13 bases lay in between. Germline CDR1 reads SGHNT; CDR2 reads YYREEE (reference sequence). CDR3 size: 14 residues. The CDR3 nucleotides are TGTGCCAGCAGCTCCACCGACTCGTTCTACGAGCAGTACGTC. It specifies CASSSTDSFYEQYV.

This clonotype occurred a few times. The chain links TRBV12-3 or TRBV12-4 to TRBJ1-3; D is undetermined. This CDR3 has 15 residues. V dropped 3 bases and J dropped 0 bases, with 9 bases sitting between them. This CDR3 reads CASSFTIASGNTIYF. DNA of the CDR3: TGTGCCAGCAGTTTCACCATCGCCTCTGGAAACACCATATATTTT.

The genes are TRBV7-3 and TRBJ2-3; D gene unclear. CDR3 length: 14 amino acids. Germline CDR1 SGHTA, CDR2 FQGTGA. V lost 3 bases and J lost 6, with 13 bases in between. CDR3 sequence (DNA): TGTGCCAGCAGCTTTGGTAGCCCCCCGGATACGCAGTATTTT. Encoded protein: CASSFGSPPDTQYF. The complete variable domain, with remaining parts taken from reference TRBV7-3 and TRBJ2-3, reads GAGVSQTPSNKVTEKGKYVELRCDPISGHTALYWYRQSLGQGPEFLIYFQGTGAADDSGLPNDRFFAVRPEGSVSTLKIQRTERGDSAVYLCASSFGSPPDTQYFGPGTRLTVL.

The chain links TRBV5-1 to TRBJ1-1; TRBD1 matches at 9 bases. The J segment lost 10 bases and the V segment lost 9 bases, leaving 19 bases of the junction unmatched. Germline assignment: CDR1 SGHRS and CDR2 YFSETQ. The CDR3 has 15 amino acids. CDR3 protein: CATTEQGASIAGAFF. The CDR3 region has the DNA TGCGCCACCACTGAACAGGGGGCCTCAATCGCGGGAGCTTTCTTT.

The rearrangement links TRBV19 to TRBJ2-3; D might be TRBD1 (6 bases). V dropped 4 bases and J dropped 8 bases, with 25 bases sitting between them. Germline V gene sequence: CDR1 LNHDA, CDR2 SQIVND (reference sequence). This CDR3 region has 17 residues. Written as DNA, the CDR3 is TGTGCCAGTAGTACCCGACAGGCCCTAGCACAATTGGGTACGCAGTATTTT. It is translated as CASSTRQALAQLGTQYF.

The chain couples TRBV6-2 or TRBV6-3 to TRBJ2-5, with TRBD1 identical over 7 bases. The germline V gene encodes CDR1 MNHEY and CDR2 SVGEGT. CDR3 length: 16 amino acids. With 5 bases clipped from V and 5 bases from J, the junction kept 14 bases outside the gene matches. The CDR3 here is CASSTTTGAFVETQYF. CDR3 nucleotides: TGTGCCAGCAGTACGACTACAGGGGCCTTCGTGGAGACCCAGTACTTC.

This clonotype was found a few times. The genes are TRBV12-3 or TRBV12-4 and TRBJ2-3; unclear D gene. Deletions cut 4 bases from V and 6 bases from J, with 5 bases between. The CDR3 runs to 11 residues. CDR3 protein: CASSSMDTQYF. The CDR3 DNA reads as TGTGCCAGCAGTTCCATGGATACGCAGTATTTT.

This clonotype has a single count. The J gene is TRBJ1-1, the V gene TRBV27; D possibly corresponds to TRBD1 (6 bases). Germline V gives CDR1 MNHEY, CDR2 SMNVEV (reference sequence). This CDR3 contains 13 residues. Trimming removed 5 bases at V and 6 bases at J, with 13 bases between. CDR3 bases: TGTGCCAGCAGTGCGGGGGCGAGGGCTGAAGCTTTCTTT. Encoded protein: CASSAGARAEAFF.

The chain has TRBV11-1 and TRBJ2-2; 8 bases are shared with TRBD1. The germline V gene has CDR1 SGHAT and CDR2 FQDESV (reference sequence). The trim removed 5 bases at V and 4 bases at J, leaving 15 bases unmatched. CDR3 length equals 18 residues. The CDR3 region is CASSPTRDRGQVTGELFF. The CDR3 DNA is TGTGCCAGCAGCCCAACCAGAGACAGGGGTCAGGTCACCGGGGAGCTGTTTTTT.

The chain uses TRBV7-2 and TRBJ2-7; 8 bases match TRBD1. J lost 3 bases, V lost 5 bases, and 9 bases had no gene match. The CDR3 totals 15 residues. Germline loops: CDR1 SGHTA, CDR2 FQGNSA. The CDR3 DNA reads TGTGCCAGCAGCCTAAACGGACAGGGAGGCTACGAGCAGTACGTC. Translation gives CASSLNGQGGYEQYV.

This clonotype was seen a handful of times. The V gene is TRBV7-9, the J gene TRBJ1-1; 7 bases are shared with TRBD1. The CDR3 length is 14 residues. J gave up 6 bases and V 2 bases, and 6 bases lay outside the gene matches. CDR1 is SEHNR and CDR2 is FQNEAQ in the germline V gene (reference sequence). CDR3 sequence reads: CASSLQGDFAEAFF. The CDR3, as DNA: TGTGCCAGCAGCTTACAGGGGGATTTTGCTGAAGCTTTCTTT.

This chain uses TRBV20-1 with TRBJ2-5; D not resolved. Germline CDR1 and CDR2: DFQATT and SNEGSKA (reference sequence). This CDR3 is built from 14 residues. V lost 4 bases, J lost 3 bases, and 15 bases lay in between. The CDR3 DNA is TGCAGTGCTACCCCCGGACGGTGGGAAGAGACCCAGTACTTC. Amino acids: CSATPGRWEETQYF.